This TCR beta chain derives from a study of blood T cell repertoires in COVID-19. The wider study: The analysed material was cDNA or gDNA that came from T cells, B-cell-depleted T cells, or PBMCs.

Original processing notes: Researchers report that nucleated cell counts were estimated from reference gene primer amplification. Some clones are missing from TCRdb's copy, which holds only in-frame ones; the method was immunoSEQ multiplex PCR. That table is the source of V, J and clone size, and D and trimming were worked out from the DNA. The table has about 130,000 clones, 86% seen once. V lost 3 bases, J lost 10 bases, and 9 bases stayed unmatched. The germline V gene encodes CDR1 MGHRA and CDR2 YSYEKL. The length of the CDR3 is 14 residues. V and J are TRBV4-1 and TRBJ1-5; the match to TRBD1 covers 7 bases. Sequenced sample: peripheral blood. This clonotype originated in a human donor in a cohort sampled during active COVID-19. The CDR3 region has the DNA TGCGCCAGCAGCCACCCGGGACAGAAGGGTCCCCAGCATTTT. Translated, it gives CASSHPGQKGPQHF.